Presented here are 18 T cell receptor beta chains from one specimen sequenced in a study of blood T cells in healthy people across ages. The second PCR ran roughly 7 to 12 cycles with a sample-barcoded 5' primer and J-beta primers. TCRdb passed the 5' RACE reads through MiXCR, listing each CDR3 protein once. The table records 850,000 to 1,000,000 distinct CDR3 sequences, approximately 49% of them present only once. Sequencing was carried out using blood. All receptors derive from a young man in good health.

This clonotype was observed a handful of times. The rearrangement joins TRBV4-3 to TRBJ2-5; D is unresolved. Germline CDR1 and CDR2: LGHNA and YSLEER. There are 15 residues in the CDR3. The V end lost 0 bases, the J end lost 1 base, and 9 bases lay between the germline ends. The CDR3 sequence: CASSQERNRQETQYF. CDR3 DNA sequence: TGCGCCAGCAGCCAAGAGAGGAACCGCCAAGAGACCCAGTACTTC.

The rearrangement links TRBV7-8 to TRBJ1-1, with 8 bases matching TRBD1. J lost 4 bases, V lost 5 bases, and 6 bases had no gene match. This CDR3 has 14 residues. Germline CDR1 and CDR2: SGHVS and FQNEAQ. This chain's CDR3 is CASSPSTGGTEAFF. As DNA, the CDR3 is TGTGCCAGCAGCCCCTCAACAGGGGGCACTGAAGCTTTCTTT.

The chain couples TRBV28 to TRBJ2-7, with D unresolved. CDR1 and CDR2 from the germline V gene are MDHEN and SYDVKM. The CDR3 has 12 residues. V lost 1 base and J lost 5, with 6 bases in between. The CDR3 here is CASSLLRNEQYF. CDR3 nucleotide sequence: TGTGCCAGCAGTTTATTACGTAACGAGCAGTACTTC.

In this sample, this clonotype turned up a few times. CDR3 sequence: CASSQGDRAFYGYTF. In DNA, the CDR3 is TGCGCCAGCAGCCAAGGCGACAGGGCCTTCTATGGCTACACCTTC. The J gene is TRBJ1-2, the V gene TRBV4-1; TRBD1 aligns across 7 bases. Looked up from germline, CDR1 is MGHRA and CDR2 is YSYEKL. The CDR3 contains 15 residues. The junction had 6 bases not matched to a gene; V was cut back by 1 base and J by 4 bases.

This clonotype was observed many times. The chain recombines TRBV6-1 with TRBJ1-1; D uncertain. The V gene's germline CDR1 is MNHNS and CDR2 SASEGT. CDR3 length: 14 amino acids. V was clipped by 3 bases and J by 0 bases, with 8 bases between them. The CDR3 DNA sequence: TGTGCCAGCAGTGACCGTTACATGAACACTGAAGCTTTCTTT. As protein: CASSDRYMNTEAFF.

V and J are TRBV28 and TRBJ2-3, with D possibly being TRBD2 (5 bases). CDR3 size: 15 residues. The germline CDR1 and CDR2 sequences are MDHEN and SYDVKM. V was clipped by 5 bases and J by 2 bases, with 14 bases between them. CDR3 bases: TGTGCCAGCAGTCCCCCCAGCGGCATCACAGATACGCAGTATTTT. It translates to CASSPPSGITDTQYF.

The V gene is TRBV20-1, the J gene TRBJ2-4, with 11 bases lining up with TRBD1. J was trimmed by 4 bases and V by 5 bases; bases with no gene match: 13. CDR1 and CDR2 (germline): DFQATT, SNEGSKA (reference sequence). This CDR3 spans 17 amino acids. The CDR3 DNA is TGCAGTGCTGGGTTTCAAGGGACAGGGGGATGGAAAAACATTCAGTACTTC. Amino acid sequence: CSAGFQGTGGWKNIQYF.

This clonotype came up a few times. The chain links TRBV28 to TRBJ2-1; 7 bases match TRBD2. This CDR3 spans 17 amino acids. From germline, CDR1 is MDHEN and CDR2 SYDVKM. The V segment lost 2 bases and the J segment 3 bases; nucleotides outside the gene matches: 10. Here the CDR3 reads CASSLRAGRGIYNEQFF. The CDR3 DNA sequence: TGTGCCAGCAGTTTACGGGCTGGGCGGGGGATCTACAATGAGCAGTTCTTC.

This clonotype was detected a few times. CDR3 region: CASSLDRGLNEQYF. The CDR3 bases are TGTGCCAGCAGCTTAGATCGGGGGCTCAATGAGCAGTACTTC. V gene TRBV11-3 combines with J gene TRBJ2-7, with D possibly being TRBD1 or TRBD2 (6 bases each). Germline V gives CDR1 SGHNT, CDR2 YENEEA. Trimming took 0 bases from V and 7 from J, leaving 13 bases between them. The CDR3 contains 14 residues.

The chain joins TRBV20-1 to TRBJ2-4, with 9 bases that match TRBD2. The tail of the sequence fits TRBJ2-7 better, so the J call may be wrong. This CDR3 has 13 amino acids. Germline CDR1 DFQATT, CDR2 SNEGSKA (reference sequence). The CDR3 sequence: CSVPGLAPYEQYF. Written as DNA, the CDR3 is TGCAGTGTACCGGGACTAGCCCCCTACGAGCAGTACTTC.

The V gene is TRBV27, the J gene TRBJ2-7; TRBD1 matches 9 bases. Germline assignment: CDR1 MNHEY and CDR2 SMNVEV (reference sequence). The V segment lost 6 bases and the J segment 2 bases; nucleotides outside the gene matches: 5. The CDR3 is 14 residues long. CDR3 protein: CASRTGTGPYEQYF. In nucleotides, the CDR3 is TGTGCCAGCAGGACAGGGACAGGGCCCTACGAGCAGTACTTC.

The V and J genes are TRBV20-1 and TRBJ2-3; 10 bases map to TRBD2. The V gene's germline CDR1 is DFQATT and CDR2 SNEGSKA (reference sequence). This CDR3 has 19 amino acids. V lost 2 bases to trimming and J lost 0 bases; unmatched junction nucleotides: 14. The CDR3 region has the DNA TGCAGTGCTAGAAGCCCGTGGGTAGCGGGGGGCTACAGCACAGATACGCAGTATTTT. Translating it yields CSARSPWVAGGYSTDTQYF.

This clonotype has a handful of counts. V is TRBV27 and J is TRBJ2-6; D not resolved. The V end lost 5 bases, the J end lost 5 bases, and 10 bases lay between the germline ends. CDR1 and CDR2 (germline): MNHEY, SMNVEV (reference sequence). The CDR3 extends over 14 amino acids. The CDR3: CASSVSSRANVLTF. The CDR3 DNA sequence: TGTGCCAGCAGTGTGTCAAGTCGGGCCAACGTCCTGACTTTC.

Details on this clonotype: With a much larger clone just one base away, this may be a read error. The CDR3 DNA reads TGCGCCAGCAGCCAAGATAGCGGGGTCGGCTCCTACAATGAGCAGTACTTC. This codes for CASSQDSGVGSYNEQYF. The chain joins TRBV4-1 to TRBJ2-7; 8 bases are a match to TRBD2. Germline values: CDR1 MGHRA, CDR2 YSYEKL. The V and J ends lost 0 bases and 7 bases, in that order; junction bases with no gene match: 14. This CDR3 region has 17 residues.

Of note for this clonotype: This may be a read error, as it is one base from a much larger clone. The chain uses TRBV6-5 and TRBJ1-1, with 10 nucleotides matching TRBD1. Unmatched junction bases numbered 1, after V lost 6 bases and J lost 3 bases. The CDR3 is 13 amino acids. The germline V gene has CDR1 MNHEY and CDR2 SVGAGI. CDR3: CASRGQGYTEAFF. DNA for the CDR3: TGTGCCAGCAGGGGACAGGGGTACACTGAAGCTTTCTTT.

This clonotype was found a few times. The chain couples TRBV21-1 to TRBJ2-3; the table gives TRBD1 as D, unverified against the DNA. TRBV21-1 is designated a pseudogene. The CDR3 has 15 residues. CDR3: CASSFPGGEGDTQYF. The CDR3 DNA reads TGTGCCAGCAGTTTCCCAGGGGGAGAGGGAGATACGCAGTATTTT.

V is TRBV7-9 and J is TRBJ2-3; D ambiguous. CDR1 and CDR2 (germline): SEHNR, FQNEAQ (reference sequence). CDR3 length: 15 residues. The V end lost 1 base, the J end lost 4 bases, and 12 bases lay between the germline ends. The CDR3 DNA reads TGTGCCAGCAGCTTAGTCGGGTCTCGATCAGATACGCAGTATTTT. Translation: CASSLVGSRSDTQYF.

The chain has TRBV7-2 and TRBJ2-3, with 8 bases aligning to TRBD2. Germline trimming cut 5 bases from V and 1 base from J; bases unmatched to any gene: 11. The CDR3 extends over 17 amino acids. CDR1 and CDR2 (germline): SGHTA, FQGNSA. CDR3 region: CASSLSTAGGRTDTQYF. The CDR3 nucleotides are TGTGCCAGCAGCCTTAGCACGGCGGGGGGACGCACAGATACGCAGTATTTT.